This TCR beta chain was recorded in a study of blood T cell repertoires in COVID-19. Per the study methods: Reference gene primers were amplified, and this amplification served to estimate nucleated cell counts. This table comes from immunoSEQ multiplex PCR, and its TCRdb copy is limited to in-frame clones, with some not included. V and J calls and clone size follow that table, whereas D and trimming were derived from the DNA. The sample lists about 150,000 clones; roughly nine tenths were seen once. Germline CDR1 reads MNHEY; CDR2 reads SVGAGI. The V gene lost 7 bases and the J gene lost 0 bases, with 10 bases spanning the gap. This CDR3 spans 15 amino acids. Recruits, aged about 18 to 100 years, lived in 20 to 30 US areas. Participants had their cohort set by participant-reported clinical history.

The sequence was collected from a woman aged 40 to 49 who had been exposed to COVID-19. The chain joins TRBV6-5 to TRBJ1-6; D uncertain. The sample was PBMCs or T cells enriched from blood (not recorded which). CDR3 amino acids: CASTAGGSYNSPLHF. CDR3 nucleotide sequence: TGTGCCAGCACTGCCGGAGGCTCCTATAATTCACCCCTCCACTTT.